This T cell receptor (beta chain) was identified during a study of neurological immune-mediated disorders. Study-wide points: The expanded clones of different subjects shared no CDR3 amino acid sequences (suggesting private repertoires in all groups).

This clonotype was counted at least ten times. Its target is not known. Looked up from germline, CDR1 is SGHRS and CDR2 is YFSETQ. CDR3 size: 15 residues. Trimming shortened V by 0 bases and J by 0 bases, and 7 bases separated the two germline ends. It was from 2 million PBMCs stored at -80 C that the unsorted libraries were obtained. MiXCR, applied by TCRdb to the 5' RACE reads, yields one record per CDR3 protein. The table has 50,000 or so distinct CDR3 sequences, roughly 24% seen once. V gene TRBV5-1 combines with J gene TRBJ2-1; D might be TRBD1 (5 bases). The sample was PBMCs. The receptor was derived from a woman aged 65 to 85 in good health. Here the CDR3 reads CASSLDRNSYNEQFF. The CDR3 region has the DNA TGCGCCAGCAGCTTGGACAGGAACTCCTACAATGAGCAGTTCTTC.